A selection of T cell receptor beta chains follows, all from one sample in a study of OX40 agonist ivuxolimab in advanced cancers. TCRdb's table, derived via immunoSEQ multiplex PCR, lists solely in-frame clones and lacks some. The sample has more than 65,000 clones; roughly 84% are singletons. The specimen comprised CD4+ or CD8+ T cells sorted from blood, sampled in a trial of the OX40 agonist ivuxolimab. The receptors derive from an adult with an advanced solid tumor such as melanoma, head and neck, liver or kidney cancer. CDR3s include the opening cysteine and the closing phenylalanine or tryptophan. D genes are given only for firm matches. A row's size may be missing; if present it is once, few, many or a size class.

d_call	clone_size	j_call	v_call	cdr3_aa	cdr3_nt
TRBD1	.	TRBJ1-2	TRBV27	CASSLSRTGHYGYTF	TGTGCCAGCAGTTTATCAAGGACAGGGCACTATGGCTACACCTTC
TRBD2	.	TRBJ2-2	TRBV5-1	CASSLALAGENTGELFF	TGCGCCAGCAGCTTGGCTCTCGCGGGGGAGAACACCGGGGAGCTGTTTTTT
TRBD2	.	TRBJ2-3	TRBV27	CASSSDPWREPTDTQYF	TGTGCCAGCAGTTCCGATCCGTGGCGGGAGCCCACAGATACGCAGTATTTT
.	.	TRBJ1-5	TRBV11-2	CASSLRGQSNQPQHF	TGTGCCAGCAGCTTACGCGGACAGAGCAATCAGCCCCAGCATTTT
TRBD2	few	TRBJ2-1	TRBV6-5	CASSYGLAGGNEQFF	TGTGCCAGCAGCTACGGCCTAGCGGGGGGAAATGAGCAGTTCTTC
TRBD1	.	TRBJ2-6	TRBV4-3	CASSRYRGDSGANVLTF	TGCGCCAGCAGCCGGTACAGGGGCGACTCTGGGGCCAACGTCCTGACTTTC
.	once	TRBJ2-7	TRBV5-5	CASRLSAGKSYEQYF	TGTGCCAGCAGGTTATCGGCAGGGAAGTCCTACGAGCAGTACTTC
.	.	TRBJ2-3	TRBV7-9	CASSTTGRGHTDTQYF	TGTGCCAGCAGTACTACAGGGAGGGGACACACAGATACGCAGTATTTT
TRBD1	.	TRBJ2-7	TRBV7-9	CASSPSDRASSYEQYF	TGTGCCAGCAGCCCCAGCGACAGGGCTTCATCCTACGAGCAGTACTTC
.	.	TRBJ1-1	TRBV10-3	CAISVGGETEAFF	TGTGCCATCAGCGTTGGGGGGGAGACTGAAGCTTTCTTT
.	.	TRBJ2-7	TRBV5-6	CASSGVYEQYF	TGTGCCAGCAGCGGGGTTTACGAGCAGTACTTC
.	once	TRBJ2-1	TRBV5-6	CASMTGQTYNEQFF	TGTGCCAGCATGACGGGACAAACCTACAATGAGCAGTTCTTC
TRBD2	.	TRBJ2-3	TRBV5-5	CASSLTSGGAPYTDTQYF	TGTGCCAGCAGCTTGACTAGCGGGGGGGCGCCATACACAGATACGCAGTATTTT
.	.	TRBJ2-7	TRBV2	CASRGTGTYEQYF	TGTGCCAGCCGAGGGACCGGAACCTACGAGCAGTACTTC
TRBD2	.	TRBJ2-1	TRBV7-9	CASSLALAGTYNEQFF	TGTGCCAGCAGCTTAGCCTTAGCGGGAACCTACAATGAGCAGTTCTTC
.	.	TRBJ2-5	TRBV5-8	CASSFYFGNQETQYF	TGTGCCAGCAGCTTTTATTTTGGGAACCAAGAGACCCAGTACTTC
.	once	TRBJ2-6	TRBV9	CASSVAPTGSPGANVLTF	TGTGCCAGCAGCGTAGCCCCTACAGGATCCCCTGGGGCCAACGTCCTGACTTTC
TRBD2	.	TRBJ2-7	TRBV10-3	CAISGSSYEQYF	TGTGCCATAAGCGGGAGCTCCTACGAGCAGTACTTC
TRBD2	.	TRBJ2-2	TRBV19	CASRTSGSSNTGELFF	TGTGCCAGTCGGACTAGCGGGAGCTCGAACACCGGGGAGCTGTTTTTT
TRBD2	.	TRBJ2-5	TRBV9	CASSVSGGAGKTQYF	TGTGCCAGCAGCGTTAGCGGGGGGGCGGGGAAGACCCAGTACTTC
.	.	TRBJ1-4	TRBV9	CASSGSATNEKLFF	TGTGCCAGCAGCGGGTCAGCAACTAATGAAAAACTGTTTTTT
TRBD1	.	TRBJ1-1	TRBV15	CATSRGQANTEAFF	TGTGCCACCAGCAGGGGACAGGCGAACACTGAAGCTTTCTTT
.	.	TRBJ1-4	TRBV28	CASSSVRANEKLFF	TGTGCCAGCAGCTCGGTCAGAGCTAATGAAAAACTGTTTTTT
.	.	TRBJ2-1	TRBV27	CASSFSGTRSYNEQFF	TGTGCCAGCAGTTTTAGTGGGACGAGGTCCTACAATGAGCAGTTCTTC
TRBD1	.	TRBJ1-4	TRBV7-9	CASSFSQGPGEKLFF	TGTGCCAGCAGCTTTTCACAGGGGCCGGGGGAAAAACTGTTTTTT
.	.	TRBJ2-7	TRBV20-1	CSAKDASEQYF	TGCAGTGCCAAAGACGCATCTGAGCAGTACTTC
TRBD2	.	TRBJ2-1	TRBV30	CAYNQRLAGGNEQFF	TGTGCCTACAATCAACGACTAGCGGGCGGCAATGAGCAGTTCTTC
.	.	TRBJ1-1	TRBV4-3	CASSQQLQGVGAEAFF	TGCGCCAGCAGCCAACAATTACAGGGAGTAGGCGCTGAAGCTTTCTTT
.	.	TRBJ2-5	TRBV2	CASRGRLQETQYF	TGTGCCAGCAGGGGACGCCTTCAAGAGACCCAGTACTTC
.	.	TRBJ1-2	TRBV7-9	CASSLGRRGGGLGGYTF	TGTGCCAGCAGCTTAGGGCGTCGGGGAGGAGGGCTTGGAGGCTACACCTTC
.	.	TRBJ2-3	TRBV14	CASSQAGNRHTDTQYF	TGTGCCAGCAGCCAGGCCGGGAACCGACACACAGATACGCAGTATTTT
TRBD1	.	TRBJ1-6	TRBV7-9	CASSQGGRAYNSPLHF	TGTGCCAGCAGCCAAGGGGGCAGGGCCTATAATTCACCCCTCCACTTT
.	.	TRBJ2-2	TRBV4-2	CASSPVQAENTGELFF	TGTGCCAGCAGCCCGGTTCAAGCGGAGAACACCGGGGAGCTGTTTTTT
.	.	TRBJ1-2	TRBV5-6	CASFRWGAGGYTF	TGTGCCAGCTTCCGGTGGGGGGCGGGAGGCTACACCTTC
.	.	TRBJ2-2	TRBV11-3	CASSLGRNTGELFF	TGTGCCAGCAGCCTAGGACGGAACACCGGGGAGCTGTTTTTT
TRBD1	once	TRBJ1-2	TRBV27	CASTKSLPDRGDGYTF	TGTGCCAGCACCAAATCACTCCCGGACAGGGGGGACGGCTACACCTTC
TRBD2	.	TRBJ2-5	TRBV5-1	CASSLFGGEETQYF	TGCGCCAGCAGCTTGTTCGGGGGGGAAGAGACCCAGTACTTC
.	.	TRBJ1-1	TRBV7-2	CASSLPTAYTEAFF	TGTGCCAGCAGCTTACCGACAGCATACACTGAAGCTTTCTTT
.	few	TRBJ1-5	TRBV7-2	CASSSIEQPQHF	TGTGCCAGCAGCTCCATTGAGCAGCCCCAGCATTTT
.	.	TRBJ2-7	TRBV30	CAWSVRWGWESYEQYF	TGTGCCTGGAGTGTAAGATGGGGATGGGAATCCTACGAGCAGTACTTC
.	.	TRBJ2-5	TRBV7-9	CASSLELPETQYF	TGTGCCAGCAGCTTAGAACTCCCGGAGACCCAGTACTTC
TRBD2	.	TRBJ2-5	TRBV5-8	CASSLVLAMDGKTQYF	TGTGCCAGCAGCTTGGTACTAGCGATGGACGGGAAGACCCAGTACTTC
TRBD2	once	TRBJ2-2	TRBV13	CASSLTGWGSGGTGELFF	TGTGCCAGCAGCCTTACAGGCTGGGGGAGCGGGGGCACCGGGGAGCTGTTTTTT
TRBD1	.	TRBJ2-7	TRBV28	CASRPQGLGEQYF	TGTGCCAGCAGGCCACAGGGGCTGGGTGAGCAGTACTTC
.	once	TRBJ2-7	TRBV7-9	CASSLEAEYEQYF	TGTGCCAGCAGCTTAGAGGCGGAGTACGAGCAGTACTTC
TRBD2	.	TRBJ2-1	TRBV5-4	CASSFRLAGDNEQFF	TGTGCCAGCAGCTTTCGGCTAGCGGGGGACAATGAGCAGTTCTTC
TRBD2	once	TRBJ2-1	TRBV27	CASTLLAGVPAGGHNEQFF	TGTGCCAGCACCCTACTAGCGGGGGTTCCCGCGGGAGGGCACAATGAGCAGTTCTTC
.	once	TRBJ1-1	TRBV28	CASSLATMNTEAFF	TGTGCCAGCAGTTTAGCGACAATGAACACTGAAGCTTTCTTT
.	.	TRBJ1-1	TRBV9	CASSSRPNTEAFF	TGTGCCAGCAGCTCCCGACCCAACACTGAAGCTTTCTTT
.	.	TRBJ1-1	TRBV30	CAWSMGGKNTEAFF	TGTGCCTGGAGTATGGGCGGTAAGAACACTGAAGCTTTCTTT
.	.	TRBJ2-5	TRBV29-1	CSVGEGTETQYF	TGCAGCGTTGGGGAAGGGACGGAGACCCAGTACTTC
.	few	TRBJ2-7	TRBV7-9	CASSLQGPSYEQYF	TGTGCCAGCAGCTTACAGGGTCCCTCCTACGAGCAGTACTTC
TRBD1	.	TRBJ1-5	TRBV2	CASRPRQGGNQPQHF	TGTGCCAGCAGACCAAGACAGGGGGGTAATCAGCCCCAGCATTTT
TRBD2	.	TRBJ2-3	TRBV5-5	CASSVRTSGSTDTQYF	TGTGCCAGCAGCGTCCGGACTAGCGGAAGCACAGATACGCAGTATTTT
.	.	TRBJ1-6	TRBV5-1	CASSLFLFGEAPLHF	TGCGCCAGCAGCTTGTTCTTGTTCGGCGAAGCACCCCTCCACTTT
.	.	TRBJ2-7	TRBV28	CASSPASSYEQYF	TGTGCCAGCAGCCCGGCTAGCTCCTACGAGCAGTACTTC
.	.	TRBJ2-7	TRBV28	CASSLADGYEQYF	TGTGCCAGCAGTTTGGCGGACGGCTACGAGCAGTACTTC
.	.	TRBJ1-5	TRBV19	CASRDSNQPQHF	TGTGCCAGCAGGGATAGCAATCAGCCCCAGCATTTT